The present T cell receptor beta chain was sequenced within a study of T cell repertoires in cytomegalovirus infection. Study-level background: A matching HLA type, together with CMV infection, was signaled by public TCR beta signatures.

The CDR3 has 16 residues. Losses at the gene ends were 5 bases for V and 7 bases for J; bases not matched to a gene: 8. Per the germline V gene, CDR1 is SGHVS and CDR2 is FNYEAQ. MiXCR, applied by TCRdb to the reads, yields one record per CDR3 protein. Among roughly 990,000 distinct CDR3 sequences listed, around a third were seen once. Study-wide results and caveats: What dominated the ex vivo response were HLA-C-restricted CMV-specific TCR beta clonotypes. Cumulative frequency (of public TCR beta family members) identified carriers of CMV plus the relevant HLA.

In its sample, this clonotype was seen many times. Its antigen is still unknown. The chain combines TRBV7-6 with TRBJ1-6, with 10 positions matching TRBD1. The TCR sequence derives from a human donor in good health (CMV status not recorded). Some clones in this sample may be carry-over from other donors' samples. The source was cultured CD8+ T cells from PBMCs, collected from culture after CMV antigen stimulation. CDR3 in amino acids: CASSGPGQGLNSPLHF. The CDR3 nucleotides are TGTGCCAGCAGCGGACCGGGACAGGGGTTGAATTCACCCCTCCACTTT.